This TCR beta chain was identified during a study of blood T cell repertoires in COVID-19 (dated by TCRdb to 2018 to 2020). Regarding the complete study: Collaborator samples came from the United States, Italy and Spain and covered acute and convalescent phases of COVID-19. The repertoires were made available in a free public database intended to serve as a resource for research on the immune response to SARS-CoV-2. Where available, HLA class I and class II types were taken from metadata supplied by the sample provider and were not determined by assay-based typing. Sample metadata almost always included a de-identified subject ID, COVID-19 status, age in years and sex. Subjects who had been exposed to COVID-19, were actively infected with it, or had recovered from it provided the deeply sampled blood TCRbeta repertoires that made up the dataset. The samples were drawn from the first 160 participants of the ongoing ImmuneRACE study and from roughly 1,300 subjects provided by 6 global collaborators. The material from the prospective study consisted of cDNA or gDNA derived from T cells, B-cell-depleted T cells, or PBMCs.

TCRbeta CDR3 regions were amplified from genomic DNA using the immunoSEQ Assay, a bias-controlled multiplex PCR. As for the authors' bioinformatics: The number of nucleated cells in each sample was estimated from the amplification of reference gene primers within the assay. To quantify the absolute abundance of each unique TCRbeta CDR3 rearrangement, sequence reads were collapsed and filtered. For each sample, productive Simpson clonality was calculated by taking the square root of Simpson's diversity index across productive rearrangements. The clones in this table, taken by TCRdb from immuneACCESS, are in-frame only. Not every clone is retained; where verified, under half of the shortfall comes from an unresolved V gene, and the cause of the rest is unknown. V and J calls and clone size come straight from that table; D and trimming were deduced from the DNA. Within this sample are tens of thousands of clones, with around 87% of them counted one time only. About 30% of the sample belongs to the ten largest clones.

V was cut back by 0 bases and J by 5 bases, leaving a gap of 11 bases between them. The germline V gene (reference sequence) sets CDR1 to SGHKS and CDR2 to YYEKEE. CDR3 length: 14 amino acids, cysteine to phenylalanine. The kept DNA is CDR3 alone, 42 bases in frame from the first base. What the research found in general, with its limitations: The amount of clinical and demographic metadata varied by source and participant and was provided uncurated.

On this clone: Its cognate antigen has yet to be identified. The sample holds no much larger clone one base away, and base qualities are not on file.

The collaborating institutions used their own protocols to collect whole blood in K2EDTA tubes. For TCRbeta analysis, collaborators shipped samples in one of three forms: frozen whole blood, isolated PBMCs, or DNA extracted from either of those sample types. The chain couples TRBV5-5 to TRBJ1-1; the D gene is not confidently resolved. Sequencing used peripheral blood. This clonotype was obtained from an elderly woman with active or convalescent COVID-19. CDR3 protein: CASSLVRRGTEAFF. The bases are TGTGCCAGCAGCTTGGTCCGGAGAGGAACTGAAGCTTTCTTT.